The present T cell receptor beta chain was sequenced within a study of shared clonotypes between healthy human individuals. Whole-study findings and limits: Against clonotypes common to all four donors, non-shared ones had lower generation probabilities. Owing to a small donor count, the genetic and exposure-history diversity represented was limited. Between a few donors, naive CD4 clonotypes were shared at a level of about 5%.

TCRdb's table, derived via immunoSEQ multiplex PCR, lists solely in-frame clones and lacks some. This table has about 750,000 clones, almost 95% appearing once. A note on this clone: Its target is unknown.

Terminally differentiated effector memory CD45RA+ cells were left out of the naive CD8 fraction, which was CD45RO-negative and positively selected for CCR7. After removal of 1 base from V and 6 bases from J, the junction contained 5 bases not matched to a gene. The CDR3 is 15 residues long. Germline CDR1 reads LNHNV; CDR2 reads YYDKDF (reference sequence). The rearrangement joins TRBV15 to TRBJ1-2, with TRBD1 identical over 10 bases. This clonotype was sampled from a man younger than 40 in good health. Sample: naive CD8+ T cells sorted from blood. In nucleotides, the CDR3 is TGTGCCACCAGCAGAGTGACAGGGGGCCAGGATGGCTACACCTTC. Residues: CATSRVTGGQDGYTF.